The clone carrying this TCR beta chain appeared a few times. Via MiXCR, TCRdb re-called the 5' RACE reads, giving one row per CDR3 protein. The table records 65,000 to 90,000 distinct CDR3 sequences, 13% of them present only once. The data were obtained in a study of T cells after yellow fever vaccination. The germline V and J ends were trimmed by 6 bases and 3 bases, with 15 bases remaining between them. There are 15 residues in the CDR3. CDR1 is SGHVS, CDR2 FNYEAQ, per germline. Overall study results and limits: The study re-detected most primary-vaccination clones after the booster (about 95% CD4, approximately 88% CD8). Clonotypes shared by both compartments, CD4 and CD8, made up a small share.

This material consisted of CD8+ T cells not binding an NS4B(214-222) dextramer, sorted from PBMCs, taken 21 days after the first yellow fever vaccination. This chain links TRBV7-6 with TRBJ1-5, with D possibly matching TRBD1 (5 bases). The receptor was isolated from a man younger than 30 who received the YFV17D yellow fever vaccine. The CDR3 coding sequence is TGTGCCAGCAGTCTAATGGGAGGGGTCAATCAGCCCCAGCATTTT. Encoded protein: CASSLMGGVNQPQHF.